These T cell receptor beta chains were read from a single sample in a study of response to subunit inactivated influenza vaccine. TCRdb independently ran MiXCR on the RT-PCR reads; one entry per CDR3 protein. Of about 540,000 distinct CDR3 sequences in the sample, approximately 20% are singletons; the top ten hold 2.5% to 3.5%. The same data also went into a second study, on T cells expressing NK-cell markers.

The sequencing here drew on CD4+ T cells sorted from PBMCs, taken roughly 13 days after vaccination. The receptors were gathered from a man aged 45-65 years who received an inactivated influenza vaccine. Each CDR3 is given with its conserved first and last residue. The D gene is left open where the match is weak. Only some rows state a clone size, as once, few, many or a class for expanded clones.

size	V	D	J	DNA	CDR3
NA	TRBV19	NA	TRBJ2-7	TGTGCCAGTAGTATGAGAAGAACATCCACCTACGAGCAGTACTTC	CASSMRRTSTYEQYF
many	TRBV10-3	TRBD1	TRBJ2-3	TGTGCCATCGGGACAGGGACTGATACGCAGTATTTT	CAIGTGTDTQYF
NA	TRBV5-1	TRBD2	TRBJ2-3	TGCGCCAGCAGCTTGCTTGGTCCTAGCGGGGGGGCCGTTGATACGCAGTATTTT	CASSLLGPSGGAVDTQYF
few	TRBV2	NA	TRBJ1-1	TGTGCCAGCAGCGGATTGACGACTGAAGCTTTCTTT	CASSGLTTEAFF
NA	TRBV20-1	NA	TRBJ2-7	TGCAGTGCTAGACCTCCGCTAGCGCCTTACGAGCAGTACTTC	CSARPPLAPYEQYF
few	TRBV20-1	TRBD2	TRBJ2-1	TGCAGTGCTACCCAACCAGCTAGCGGGACGCGCTCAGAGCAGTTCTTC	CSATQPASGTRSEQFF
few	TRBV6-1	TRBD2	TRBJ2-6	TGTGCCAGCAGGCGGGAGGCTGGGGCCAACGTCCTGACTTTC	CASRREAGANVLTF
NA	TRBV20-1	NA	TRBJ2-5	TGCAGTGCTAGAGATCGTCAGGGCCTTGAGACCCAGTACTTC	CSARDRQGLETQYF
few	TRBV20-1	TRBD2	TRBJ2-5	TGCAGTGCTAGAGATTTCGGGGGGGGCCCAGAGACCCAGTACTTT	CSARDFGGGPETQYF
NA	TRBV7-8	NA	TRBJ2-3	TGTGCCAGCAGTCCAGTGAGGGGTATCACAGATACGCAGTATTTT	CASSPVRGITDTQYF
few	TRBV5-1	NA	TRBJ2-2	TGCGCCAGCAGCTTGAATAACGGGGAGCTGTTTTTT	CASSLNNGELFF
NA	TRBV9	TRBD1	TRBJ1-1	TGTGCCAGCAGCGTAATGGACAGGGGGGGGAACACTGAAGCTTTCTTT	CASSVMDRGGNTEAFF